Many counts were recorded for the clone carrying this T cell receptor beta chain. Its antigen is unknown. After 5'RACE with constant-segment primers, TCR alpha and TCR beta cDNA libraries carrying sample barcodes and UMIs were obtained. TCRdb independently ran MiXCR on the 5' RACE reads; one entry per CDR3 protein. The profile shows under 400,000 distinct CDR3 sequences, 25% to 30% of them singletons. The data derive from a study of T-cell memory formation after mild COVID-19. Regarding the study as a whole: Among clones peaking at day 37 in the second wave, SARS-CoV-2 specificity remained unconfirmed. Chiefly within CM and EM were the contracting CD4+ clones; CD8+ ones were within EMRA. Memory cells collected pre-infection included some clones that later responded, suggesting cross-reactive memory joined.

Trimming cost V 4 bases and J 4 bases, with 17 bases left between them. This CDR3 has 16 residues. Looked up from germline, CDR1 is MNHEY and CDR2 is SVGAGI. The TCR originated in an adult woman who had mild COVID-19 (a few samples of this study predate the infection). Cell type and time point are not known. Sequences were obtained from PBMCs or a T cell subset sorted from them (not recorded which). The rearrangement links TRBV6-5 to TRBJ2-1, with D possibly TRBD2 on 6 matching bases. CDR3 region: CASSSGGSRAYNEQFF. The CDR3 coding sequence is TGTGCCAGCAGTTCCGGAGGGTCTCGAGCTTACAATGAGCAGTTCTTC.